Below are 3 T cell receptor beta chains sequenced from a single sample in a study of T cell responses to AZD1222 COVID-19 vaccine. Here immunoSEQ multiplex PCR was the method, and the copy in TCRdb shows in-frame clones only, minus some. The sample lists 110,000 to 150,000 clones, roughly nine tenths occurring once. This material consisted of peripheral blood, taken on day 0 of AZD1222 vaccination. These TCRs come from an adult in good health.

The CDR3 protein is CASSGQRGGDDEQFF. As DNA, the CDR3 is TGTGCCAGCAGCGGTCAGCGGGGGGGAGACGATGAGCAGTTCTTC. The rearrangement links TRBV4-2 to TRBJ2-1; 10 bases are shared with TRBD2. Trimming removed 5 bases from V and 8 bases from J; junction bases left unmatched: 9. The germline CDR1 and CDR2 sequences are LGHNA and YNFKEQ. This CDR3 comprises 15 residues.

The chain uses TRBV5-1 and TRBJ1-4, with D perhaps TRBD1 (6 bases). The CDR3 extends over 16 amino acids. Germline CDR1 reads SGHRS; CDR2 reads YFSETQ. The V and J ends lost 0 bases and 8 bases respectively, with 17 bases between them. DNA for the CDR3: TGCGCCAGCAGCTTGGCGAGGGGTCAGGGGAGAGAAAAACTGTTTTTT. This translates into CASSLARGQGREKLFF.

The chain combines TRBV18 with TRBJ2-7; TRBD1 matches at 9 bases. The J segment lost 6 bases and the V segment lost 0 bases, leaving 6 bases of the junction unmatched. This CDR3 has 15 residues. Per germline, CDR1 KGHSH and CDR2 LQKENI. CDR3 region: CASSPPGQGKGEQYF. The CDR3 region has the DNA TGTGCCAGCTCACCACCGGGACAGGGAAAAGGCGAGCAGTACTTC.